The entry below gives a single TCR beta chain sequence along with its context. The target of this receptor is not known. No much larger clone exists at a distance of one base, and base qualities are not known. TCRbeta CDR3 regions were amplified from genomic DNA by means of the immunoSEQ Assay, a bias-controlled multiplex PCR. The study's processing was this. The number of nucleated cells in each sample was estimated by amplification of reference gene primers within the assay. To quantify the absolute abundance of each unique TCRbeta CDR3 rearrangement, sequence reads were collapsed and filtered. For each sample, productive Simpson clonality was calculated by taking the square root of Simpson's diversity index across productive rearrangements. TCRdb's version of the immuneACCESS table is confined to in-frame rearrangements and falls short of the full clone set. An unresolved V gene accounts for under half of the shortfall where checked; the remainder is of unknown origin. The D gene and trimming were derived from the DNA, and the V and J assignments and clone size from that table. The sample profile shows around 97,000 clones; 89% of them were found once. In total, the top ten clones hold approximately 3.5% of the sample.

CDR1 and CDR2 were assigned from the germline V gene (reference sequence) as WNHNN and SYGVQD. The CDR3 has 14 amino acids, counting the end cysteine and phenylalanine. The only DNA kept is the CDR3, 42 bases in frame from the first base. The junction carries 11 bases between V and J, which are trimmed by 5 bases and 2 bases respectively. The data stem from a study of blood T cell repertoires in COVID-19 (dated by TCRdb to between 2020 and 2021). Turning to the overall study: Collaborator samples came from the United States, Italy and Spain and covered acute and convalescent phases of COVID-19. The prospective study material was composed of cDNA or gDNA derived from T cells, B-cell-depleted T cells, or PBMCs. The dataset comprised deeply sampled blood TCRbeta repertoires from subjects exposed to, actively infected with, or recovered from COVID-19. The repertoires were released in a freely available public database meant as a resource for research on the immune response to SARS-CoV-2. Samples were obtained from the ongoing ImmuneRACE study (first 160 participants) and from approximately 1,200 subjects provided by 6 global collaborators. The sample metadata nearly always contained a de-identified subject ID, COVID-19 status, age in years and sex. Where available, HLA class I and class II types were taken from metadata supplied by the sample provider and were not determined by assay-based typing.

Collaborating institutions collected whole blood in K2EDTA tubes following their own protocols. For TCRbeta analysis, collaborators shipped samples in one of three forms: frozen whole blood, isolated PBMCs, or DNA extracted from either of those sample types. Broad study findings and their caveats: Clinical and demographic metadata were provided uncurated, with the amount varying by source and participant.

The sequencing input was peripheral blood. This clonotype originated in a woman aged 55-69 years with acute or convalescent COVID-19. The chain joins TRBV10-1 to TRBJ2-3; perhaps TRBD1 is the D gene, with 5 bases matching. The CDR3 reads CASSFETATDTQYF. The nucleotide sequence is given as TGCGCCAGCAGTTTCGAGACAGCCACAGATACGCAGTATTTT.